Below are 22 T cell receptor beta chains sequenced from a single sample in a study of response to subunit inactivated influenza vaccine. From the RT-PCR reads, TCRdb called clonotypes with MiXCR, one entry per CDR3 protein. The repertoire includes fewer than 800,000 distinct CDR3 sequences, 15% to 19% of them detected once, and around 10% sits in the top ten. Sequencing used PBMCs from blood, obtained approximately 13 days after vaccination. The origin of the receptors is a middle-aged man who received an inactivated influenza vaccine.

This clonotype appeared once. The chain has TRBV20-1 and TRBJ2-5; 9 positions agree with TRBD2. CDR3 length: 16 residues. Germline trimming cut 3 bases from V and 2 bases from J; bases unmatched to any gene: 10. Germline assignment: CDR1 DFQATT and CDR2 SNEGSKA (reference sequence). CDR3 loop: CSASPFRLAEQETQYF. In nucleotides, the CDR3 is TGCAGTGCTAGCCCTTTTAGACTAGCGGAACAAGAGACCCAGTACTTC.

V usage is TRBV7-2 and J usage is TRBJ2-3; no firm D call. V lost 5 bases, J lost 2 bases, and 8 bases lay in between. This CDR3 region has 13 residues. CDR1 is SGHTA, CDR2 FQGNSA, per germline. The CDR3 sequence is CASSRIHTDTQYF. CDR3 sequence (DNA): TGTGCCAGCAGCCGGATCCACACAGATACGCAGTATTTT.

V and J are TRBV20-1 and TRBJ2-7, with 10 bases that match TRBD2. Unmatched junction bases numbered 23, after V lost 3 bases and J lost 3 bases. The CDR3 runs 20 residues. Germline CDR1 is DFQATT and CDR2 is SNEGSKA (reference sequence). The CDR3 region is CSASPRVISGRAYGVYEQYF. In DNA, the CDR3 is TGCAGTGCTAGTCCCCGTGTAATAAGCGGGAGGGCGTATGGGGTCTACGAGCAGTACTTC.

This clonotype was observed a few times. The chain is built from TRBV7-2 and TRBJ2-7, with D unclear. Germline CDR1 SGHTA, CDR2 FQGNSA. The CDR3 totals 12 residues. With 5 bases removed from V and 4 bases from J, the gap between germline ends came to 9 bases. This CDR3 reads CASSTTRYEQYF. CDR3 DNA: TGTGCCAGCAGCACGACACGTTACGAGCAGTACTTC.

The chain couples TRBV10-3 to TRBJ2-2; 8 bases map to TRBD1. The V and J ends lost 5 bases and 6 bases, in that order; junction bases with no gene match: 11. CDR1 ENHRY and CDR2 SYGVKD come from the germline V gene. This CDR3 is 16 amino acids long. CDR3 protein: CAISRLDREDAGELFF. The CDR3 DNA reads TGTGCCATCAGTAGATTGGACAGGGAGGATGCCGGGGAGCTGTTTTTT.

This chain joins TRBV6-2 or TRBV6-3 and TRBJ2-2, with D possibly TRBD2 on 6 matching bases. This CDR3 is 11 amino acids long. The germline V gene encodes CDR1 MNHEY and CDR2 SVGEGT. Between the trimmed V and J ends, which lost 8 bases and 5 bases, there was a span of 6 bases. CDR3 residues: CASGGTGELFF. The DNA of the CDR3 is TGTGCCAGCGGGGGGACCGGGGAGCTGTTTTTT.

This chain joins TRBV18 and TRBJ1-2, with 7 bases matching TRBD1. This CDR3 is built from 17 residues. The germline gives CDR1 KGHSH, CDR2 LQKENI. After removal of 0 bases from V and 6 bases from J, the junction contained 13 bases not matched to a gene. The CDR3 region is CASSPPRAGTDVNGYTF. CDR3 DNA: TGTGCCAGCTCACCACCGAGAGCCGGGACAGATGTAAATGGCTACACCTTC.

This rearrangement joins TRBV28 to TRBJ2-2, with D unclear. This CDR3 region has 14 residues. V gave up 2 bases and J gave up 5 bases, with 9 bases separating them. Germline V CDR1 and CDR2: MDHEN, SYDVKM. The CDR3 sequence is CASSLTQTTGELFF. Here the CDR3 DNA reads TGTGCCAGCAGTTTAACACAAACGACCGGGGAGCTGTTTTTT.

This clonotype was seen only a few times. The chain carries TRBV28 and TRBJ2-7; D is undetermined. Trimming stripped 2 bases from V and 0 bases from J, with 8 bases between. Germline CDR1 and CDR2: MDHEN and SYDVKM. This CDR3 contains 14 residues. CDR3: CASSLGWSSYEQYF. Written as DNA, the CDR3 is TGTGCCAGCAGTTTAGGGTGGAGCTCCTACGAGCAGTACTTC.

V usage is TRBV28 and J usage is TRBJ2-1; 10 bases agree with TRBD1. CDR3 length: 14 amino acids. J lost 4 bases, V lost 5 bases, and 2 bases had no gene match. In germline, CDR1 is MDHEN, CDR2 SYDVKM. CDR3 loop: CASSGGQGYNEQFF. Written as DNA, the CDR3 is TGTGCCAGCAGTGGGGGACAGGGGTACAATGAGCAGTTCTTC.

This clonotype was recorded a few times. The genes are TRBV6-1 and TRBJ1-2; D uncertain. The CDR3 contains 15 residues. Trimming removed 2 bases from V and 4 bases from J, with 14 bases in between. Germline CDR1 and CDR2: MNHNS and SASEGT. CDR3 sequence (DNA): TGTGCCAGCAGTGAACTCGTCGGCAGGACCTATGGCTACACCTTC. Protein: CASSELVGRTYGYTF.

This clonotype was seen many times. The chain employs TRBV7-9 and TRBJ2-1; tentatively, D is TRBD1 or TRBD2 (5 bases each). The V gene's germline CDR1 is SEHNR and CDR2 FQNEAQ (reference sequence). The ends were cut back, 5 bases at V and 6 bases at J, with 8 bases in the middle. The CDR3 totals 12 residues. CDR3 amino acids: CASSLGANEQFF. The CDR3 nucleotides read TGTGCCAGCAGCCTCGGGGCCAATGAGCAGTTCTTC. The entire variable domain, with the rest obtained from reference TRBV7-9 and TRBJ2-1, is as follows: DTGVSQNPRHKITKRGQNVTFRCDPISEHNRLYWYRQTLGQGPEFLTYFQNEAQLEKSRLLSDRFSAERPKGSFSTLEIQRTEQGDSAMYLCASSLGANEQFFGPGTRLTVL.

The chain is built from TRBV27 and TRBJ2-2, with a tentative D call TRBD1 (6 bases). Germline V lookup: CDR1 MNHEY, CDR2 SMNVEV (reference sequence). The V end was cut by 5 bases, the J end by 1 base, with 17 bases between. The CDR3 covers 17 residues. The CDR3 protein is CASSPPDRIRNTGELFF. The DNA of the CDR3 is TGTGCCAGCAGTCCCCCCGACAGGATAAGGAACACCGGGGAGCTGTTTTTT.

The chain's CDR3 is CASSLRETDNSPLHF. DNA for the CDR3: TGTGCCAGCAGCTTACGGGAAACGGATAATTCACCCCTCCACTTT. The chain has TRBV7-6 and TRBJ1-6; no reliable D call. The CDR3 is made up of 15 amino acids. Trimming pared 2 bases from V and 5 bases from J, leaving 10 bases between. The germline gives CDR1 SGHVS, CDR2 FNYEAQ.

This clonotype was found a few times. V is TRBV28 and J is TRBJ1-5, with D uncertain. The CDR3 contains 14 residues. V lost 6 bases and J 6 bases, leaving 15 bases between the germline ends. CDR1 is MDHEN and CDR2 is SYDVKM in the germline V gene. This chain's CDR3 is CASRRTNPGQPQHF. CDR3 DNA: TGTGCCAGCAGACGGACCAATCCAGGTCAGCCCCAGCATTTT.

The chain joins TRBV15 to TRBJ2-6, with D unresolved. The CDR3 spans 15 residues. Germline values: CDR1 LNHNV, CDR2 YYDKDF (reference sequence). V gave up 3 bases and J gave up 0 bases, with 6 bases separating them. CDR3 coding DNA: TGTGCCACCAGCAGTAAGGTCTCTGGGGCCAACGTCCTGACTTTC. It yields the protein CATSSKVSGANVLTF.

The rearrangement links TRBV29-1 to TRBJ2-5, with D uncertain. V gave up 5 bases and J gave up 2 bases, with 15 bases separating them. The CDR3 has 14 residues. Germline loops: CDR1 SQVTM, CDR2 ANQGSEA. The chain's CDR3 is CSVIGPPDQETQYF. CDR3 DNA sequence: TGCAGCGTTATAGGACCGCCTGATCAAGAGACCCAGTACTTC. The variable domain in full, with the rest retrieved from reference TRBV29-1 and TRBJ2-5, is SAVISQKPSRDICQRGTSLTIQCQVDSQVTMMFWYRQQPGQSLTLIATANQGSEATYESGFVIDKFPISRPNLTFSTLTVSNMSPEDSSIYLCSVIGPPDQETQYFGPGTRLLVL.

This clonotype was found a few times. The V gene is TRBV5-6, the J gene TRBJ2-7; no firm D call. V was pared by 4 bases and J by 1 base, with 12 bases between. This CDR3 is built from 14 residues. Germline CDR1 SGHDT, CDR2 YYEEEE. The CDR3 region is CASSPTLGSYEQYF. In nucleotides, the CDR3 is TGTGCCAGCAGCCCCACCTTGGGGTCCTACGAGCAGTACTTC.

This sequence joins TRBV5-1 and TRBJ2-7, with TRBD2 identical over 9 bases. Germline CDR1 SGHRS, CDR2 YFSETQ. Unmatched junction bases numbered 16, after V lost 4 bases and J lost 5 bases. The CDR3 contains 17 residues. CDR3 DNA: TGCGCCAGCAGCCCCGAAGGAGCTTCTAGCGGGGTCCACGAGCAGTACTTC. Translation gives CASSPEGASSGVHEQYF.

This clonotype was recorded a few times. This chain joins TRBV5-6 and TRBJ2-3, with 10 bases lining up with TRBD2. Germline values: CDR1 SGHDT, CDR2 YYEEEE. The CDR3 contains 20 residues. The V segment lost 5 bases and the J segment 2 bases; nucleotides outside the gene matches: 20. The CDR3: CASSRTHGLAAPKTTDTQYF. The CDR3 DNA reads as TGTGCCAGCAGTCGGACCCATGGACTAGCGGCACCAAAGACCACAGATACGCAGTATTTT.

The rearrangement joins TRBV28 to TRBJ2-7, with TRBD1 as a possible D gene (6 bases). V was cut by 2 bases and J by 2 bases, with 10 bases left in between. The CDR3 loop spans 14 amino acids. Germline V gene lookup returns CDR1 MDHEN and CDR2 SYDVKM. The DNA for the CDR3 is TGTGCCAGCAGTTTAGTCCAGGGGCCCTACGAGCAGTACTTC. Translated: CASSLVQGPYEQYF.

Ten or more counts support this clonotype. The chain is built from TRBV18 and TRBJ1-1; D is uncertain. This CDR3 contains 13 residues. The V end lost 2 bases, the J end lost 9 bases, and 13 bases lay between the germline ends. From germline, CDR1 is KGHSH and CDR2 LQKENI. The CDR3 nucleotides read TGTGCCAGCTCACCAAGCAATGGACCCCAAGCTTTCTTT. Translation gives CASSPSNGPQAFF.